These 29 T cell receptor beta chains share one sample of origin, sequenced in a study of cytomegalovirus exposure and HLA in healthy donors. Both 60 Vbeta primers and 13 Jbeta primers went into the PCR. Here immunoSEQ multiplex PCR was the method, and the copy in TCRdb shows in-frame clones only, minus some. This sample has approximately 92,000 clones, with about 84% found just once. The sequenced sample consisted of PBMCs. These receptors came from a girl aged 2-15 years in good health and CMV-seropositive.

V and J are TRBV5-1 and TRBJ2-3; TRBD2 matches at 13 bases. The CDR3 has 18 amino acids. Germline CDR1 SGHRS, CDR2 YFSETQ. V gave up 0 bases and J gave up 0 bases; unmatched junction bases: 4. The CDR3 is CASSLGTSGGTSTDTQYF. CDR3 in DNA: TGCGCCAGCAGCTTGGGGACTAGCGGGGGTACTAGCACAGATACGCAGTATTTT.

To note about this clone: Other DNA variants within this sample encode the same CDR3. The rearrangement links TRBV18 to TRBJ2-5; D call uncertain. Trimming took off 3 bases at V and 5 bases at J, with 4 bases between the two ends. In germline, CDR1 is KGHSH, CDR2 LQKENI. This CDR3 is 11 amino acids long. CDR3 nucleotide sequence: TGTGCCAGCTCACCCAGGGAGACCCAGTACTTC. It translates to CASSPRETQYF.

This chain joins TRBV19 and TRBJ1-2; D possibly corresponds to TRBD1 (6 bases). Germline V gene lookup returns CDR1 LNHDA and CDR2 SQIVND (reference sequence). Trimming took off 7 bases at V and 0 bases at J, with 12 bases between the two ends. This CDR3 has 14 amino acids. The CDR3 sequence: CASNRAGANYGYTF. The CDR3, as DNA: TGTGCCAGTAACAGGGCCGGAGCTAACTATGGCTACACCTTC.

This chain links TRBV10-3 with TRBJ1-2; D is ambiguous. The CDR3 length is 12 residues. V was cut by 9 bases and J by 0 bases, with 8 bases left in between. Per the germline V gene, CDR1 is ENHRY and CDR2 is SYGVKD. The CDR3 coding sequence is TGTGCCATACAAACCACTAACTATGGCTACACCTTC. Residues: CAIQTTNYGYTF.

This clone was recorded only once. The CDR3 DNA reads TGTGCCATCAGTGTGGGTAGCGGGATGGGGTCCGAGCAGTACTTC. Translated, it gives CAISVGSGMGSEQYF. The V gene is TRBV10-3, the J gene TRBJ2-7; 8 bases line up with TRBD2. Germline CDR1 ENHRY, CDR2 SYGVKD. This CDR3 region has 15 residues. Trimming at V came to 4 bases and at J to 6 bases, leaving 11 bases not matched to a gene.

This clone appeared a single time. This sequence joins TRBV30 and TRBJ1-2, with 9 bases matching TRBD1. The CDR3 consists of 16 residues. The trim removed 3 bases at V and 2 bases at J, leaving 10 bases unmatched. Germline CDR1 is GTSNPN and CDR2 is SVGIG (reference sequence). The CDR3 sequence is CAWRGTGTSRNYGYTF. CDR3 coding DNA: TGTGCCTGGAGGGGGACAGGGACAAGTCGCAACTATGGCTACACCTTC.

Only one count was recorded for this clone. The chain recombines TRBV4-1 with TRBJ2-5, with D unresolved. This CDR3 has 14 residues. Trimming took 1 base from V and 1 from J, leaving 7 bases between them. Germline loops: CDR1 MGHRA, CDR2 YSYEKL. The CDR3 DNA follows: TGCGCCAGCAGCCAAGGGAACAGCCAAGAGACCCAGTACTTC. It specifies CASSQGNSQETQYF.

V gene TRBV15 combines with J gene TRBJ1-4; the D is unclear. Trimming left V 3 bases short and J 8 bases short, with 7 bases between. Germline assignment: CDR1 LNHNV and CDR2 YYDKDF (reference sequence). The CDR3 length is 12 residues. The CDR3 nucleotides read TGTGCCACCAGCAGGCCCCGGGAAAAACTGTTTTTT. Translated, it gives CATSRPREKLFF.

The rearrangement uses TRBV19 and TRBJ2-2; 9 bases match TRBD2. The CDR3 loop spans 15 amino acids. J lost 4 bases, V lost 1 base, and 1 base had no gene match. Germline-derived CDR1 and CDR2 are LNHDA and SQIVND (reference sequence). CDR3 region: CASSIGSGGTGELFF. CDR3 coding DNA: TGTGCCAGTAGTATAGGTAGCGGGGGCACCGGGGAGCTGTTTTTT.

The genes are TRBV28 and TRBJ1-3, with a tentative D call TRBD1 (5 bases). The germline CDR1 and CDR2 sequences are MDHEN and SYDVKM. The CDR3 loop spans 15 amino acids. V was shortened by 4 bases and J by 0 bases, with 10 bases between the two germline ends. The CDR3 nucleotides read TGTGCCAGCAGTTCTGGAGGGGTCTCTGGAAACACCATATATTTT. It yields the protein CASSSGGVSGNTIYF.

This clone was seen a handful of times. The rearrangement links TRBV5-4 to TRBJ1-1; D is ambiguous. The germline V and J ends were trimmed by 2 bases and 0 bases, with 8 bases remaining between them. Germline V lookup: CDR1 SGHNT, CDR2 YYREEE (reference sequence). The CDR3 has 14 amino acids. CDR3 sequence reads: CASSLPGLNTEAFF. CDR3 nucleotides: TGTGCCAGCAGCTTACCGGGATTGAACACTGAAGCTTTCTTT.

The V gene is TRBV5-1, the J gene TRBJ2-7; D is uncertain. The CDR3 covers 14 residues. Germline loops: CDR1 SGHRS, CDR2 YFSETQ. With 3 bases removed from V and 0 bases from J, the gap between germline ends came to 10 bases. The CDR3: CASSSDTISYEQYF. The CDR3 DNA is TGCGCCAGCAGCTCTGACACCATCTCCTACGAGCAGTACTTC.

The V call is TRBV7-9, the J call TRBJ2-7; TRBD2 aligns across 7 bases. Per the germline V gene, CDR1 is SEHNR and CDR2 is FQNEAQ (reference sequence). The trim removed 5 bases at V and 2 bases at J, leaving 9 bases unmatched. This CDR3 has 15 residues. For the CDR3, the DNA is TGTGCCAGCAGCGCTCGTAGCGGGCAGACCTACGAGCAGTACTTC. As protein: CASSARSGQTYEQYF. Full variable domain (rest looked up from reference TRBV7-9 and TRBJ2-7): DTGVSQNPRHKITKRGQNVTFRCDPISEHNRLYWYRQTLGQGPEFLTYFQNEAQLEKSRLLSDRFSAERPKGSFSTLEIQRTEQGDSAMYLCASSARSGQTYEQYFGPGTRLTVT.

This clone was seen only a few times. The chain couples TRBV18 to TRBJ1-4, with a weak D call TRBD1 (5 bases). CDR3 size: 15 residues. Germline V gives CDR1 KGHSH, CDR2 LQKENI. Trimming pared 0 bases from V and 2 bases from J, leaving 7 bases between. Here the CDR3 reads CASSPPEGTNEKLFF. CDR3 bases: TGTGCCAGCTCACCACCGGAGGGGACTAATGAAAAACTGTTTTTT.

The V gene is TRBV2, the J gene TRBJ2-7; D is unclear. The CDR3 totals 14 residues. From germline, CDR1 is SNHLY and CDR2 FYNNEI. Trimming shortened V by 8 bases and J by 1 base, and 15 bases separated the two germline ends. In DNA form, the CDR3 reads TGTGCCAGCGAAGAGATCATAGATTCCTACGAGCAGTACTTC. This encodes CASEEIIDSYEQYF.

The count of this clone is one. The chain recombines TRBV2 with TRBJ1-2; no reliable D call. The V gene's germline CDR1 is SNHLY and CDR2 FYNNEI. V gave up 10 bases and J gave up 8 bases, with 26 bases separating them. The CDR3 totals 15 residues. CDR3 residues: CAILRESAQNGGYTF. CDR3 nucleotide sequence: TGTGCCATCTTAAGGGAGAGTGCCCAGAACGGGGGCTACACCTTC.

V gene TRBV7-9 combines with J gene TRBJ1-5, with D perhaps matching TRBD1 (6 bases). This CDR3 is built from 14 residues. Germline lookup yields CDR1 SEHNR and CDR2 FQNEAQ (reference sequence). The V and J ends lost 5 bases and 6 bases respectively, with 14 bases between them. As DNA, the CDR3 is TGTGCCAGCAGCCCAGATGTGGGGGCTCAGCCCCAGCATTTT. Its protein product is CASSPDVGAQPQHF.

The CDR3 region has the DNA TGTGCTAGCGCACCTTTAGAGTCAAGCAATGAGCAGTTCTTC. Translation gives CASAPLESSNEQFF. The chain carries TRBV12-5 and TRBJ2-1; D unclear. Per germline, CDR1 LGHNT and CDR2 FRNRAP. The germline V and J ends were trimmed by 9 bases and 6 bases, with 18 bases remaining between them. The CDR3 is 14 residues long.

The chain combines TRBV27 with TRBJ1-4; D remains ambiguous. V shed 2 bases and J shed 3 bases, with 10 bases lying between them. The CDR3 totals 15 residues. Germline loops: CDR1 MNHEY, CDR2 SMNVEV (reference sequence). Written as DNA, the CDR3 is TGTGCCAGCAGTTTAAGTCTACGGGCTAATGAAAAACTGTTTTTT. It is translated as CASSLSLRANEKLFF.

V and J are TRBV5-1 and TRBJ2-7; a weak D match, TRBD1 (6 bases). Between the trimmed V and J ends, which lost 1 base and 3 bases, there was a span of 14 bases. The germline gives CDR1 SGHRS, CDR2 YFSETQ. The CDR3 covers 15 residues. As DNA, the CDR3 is TGCGCCAGCAGCTTGAACGGCAGGGGTGACTACGAGCAGTACTTC. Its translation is CASSLNGRGDYEQYF.

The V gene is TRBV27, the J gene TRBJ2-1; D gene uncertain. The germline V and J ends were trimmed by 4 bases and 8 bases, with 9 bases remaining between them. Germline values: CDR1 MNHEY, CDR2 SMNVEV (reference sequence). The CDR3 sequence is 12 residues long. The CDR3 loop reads CASSSPPYEQFF. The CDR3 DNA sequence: TGTGCCAGCAGTTCCCCCCCCTATGAGCAGTTCTTC.

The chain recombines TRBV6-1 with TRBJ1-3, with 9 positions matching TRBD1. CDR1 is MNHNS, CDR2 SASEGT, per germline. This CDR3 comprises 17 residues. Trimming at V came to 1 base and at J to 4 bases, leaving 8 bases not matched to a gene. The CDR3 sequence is CASSEVGQGVGGNTIYF. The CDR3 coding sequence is TGTGCCAGCAGTGAAGTGGGACAGGGTGTGGGGGGAAACACCATATATTTT.

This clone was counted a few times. This CDR3 reads CASSARQGSEAFF. DNA of the CDR3: TGTGCCAGTAGTGCCAGACAGGGGTCTGAAGCTTTCTTT. The chain couples TRBV19 to TRBJ1-1, with TRBD1 matching over 8 bases. CDR3 size: 13 residues. The V and J ends lost 5 bases and 6 bases, in that order; junction bases with no gene match: 5. CDR1 LNHDA and CDR2 SQIVND come from the germline V gene (reference sequence).

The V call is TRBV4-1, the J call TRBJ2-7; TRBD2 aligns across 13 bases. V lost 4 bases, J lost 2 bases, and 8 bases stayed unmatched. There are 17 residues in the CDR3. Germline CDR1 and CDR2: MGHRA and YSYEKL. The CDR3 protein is CASSPGGGLAGTYEQYF. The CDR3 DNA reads TGCGCCAGCAGCCCCGGAGGGGGACTAGCGGGGACCTACGAGCAGTACTTC.

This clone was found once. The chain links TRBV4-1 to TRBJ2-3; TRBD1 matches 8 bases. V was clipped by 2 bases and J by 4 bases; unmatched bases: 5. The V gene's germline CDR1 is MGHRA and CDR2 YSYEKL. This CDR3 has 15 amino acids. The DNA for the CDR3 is TGCGCCAGCAGCCAAAGGACAGGGTCTTCAGATACGCAGTATTTT. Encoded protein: CASSQRTGSSDTQYF.

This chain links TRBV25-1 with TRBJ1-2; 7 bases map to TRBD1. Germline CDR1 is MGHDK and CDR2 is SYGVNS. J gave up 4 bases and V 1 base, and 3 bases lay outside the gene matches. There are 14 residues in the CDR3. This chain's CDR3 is CASSESDRAYGYTF. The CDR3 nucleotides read TGTGCCAGCAGTGAATCAGACAGGGCCTATGGCTACACCTTC.

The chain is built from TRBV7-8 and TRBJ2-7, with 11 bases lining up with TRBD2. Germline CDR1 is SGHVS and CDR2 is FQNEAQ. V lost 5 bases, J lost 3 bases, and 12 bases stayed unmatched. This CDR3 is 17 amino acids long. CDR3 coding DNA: TGTGCCAGCAGCCACGGGACTAGCGGTACTATCGGCTACGAGCAGTACTTC. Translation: CASSHGTSGTIGYEQYF.

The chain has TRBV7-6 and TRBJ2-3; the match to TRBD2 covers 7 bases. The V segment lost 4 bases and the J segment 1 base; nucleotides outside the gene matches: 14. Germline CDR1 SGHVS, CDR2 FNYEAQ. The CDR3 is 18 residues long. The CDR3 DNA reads TGTGCCAGCAGCTCCCGGACTAGTGTCCCCCTTGGCACAGATACGCAGTATTTT. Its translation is CASSSRTSVPLGTDTQYF. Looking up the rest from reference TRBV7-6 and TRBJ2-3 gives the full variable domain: GAGVSQSPRYKVTKRGQDVALRCDPISGHVSLYWYRQALGQGPEFLTYFNYEAQQDKSGLPNDRFSAERPEGSISTLTIQRTEQRDSAMYRCASSSRTSVPLGTDTQYFGPGTRLTVL.

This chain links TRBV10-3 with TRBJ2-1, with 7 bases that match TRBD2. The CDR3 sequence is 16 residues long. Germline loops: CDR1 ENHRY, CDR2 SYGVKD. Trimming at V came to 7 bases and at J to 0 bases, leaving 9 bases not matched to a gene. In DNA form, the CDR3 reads TGTGCCATCACCCGGGGAGGGGCGAGCTCCTACAATGAGCAGTTCTTC. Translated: CAITRGGASSYNEQFF.